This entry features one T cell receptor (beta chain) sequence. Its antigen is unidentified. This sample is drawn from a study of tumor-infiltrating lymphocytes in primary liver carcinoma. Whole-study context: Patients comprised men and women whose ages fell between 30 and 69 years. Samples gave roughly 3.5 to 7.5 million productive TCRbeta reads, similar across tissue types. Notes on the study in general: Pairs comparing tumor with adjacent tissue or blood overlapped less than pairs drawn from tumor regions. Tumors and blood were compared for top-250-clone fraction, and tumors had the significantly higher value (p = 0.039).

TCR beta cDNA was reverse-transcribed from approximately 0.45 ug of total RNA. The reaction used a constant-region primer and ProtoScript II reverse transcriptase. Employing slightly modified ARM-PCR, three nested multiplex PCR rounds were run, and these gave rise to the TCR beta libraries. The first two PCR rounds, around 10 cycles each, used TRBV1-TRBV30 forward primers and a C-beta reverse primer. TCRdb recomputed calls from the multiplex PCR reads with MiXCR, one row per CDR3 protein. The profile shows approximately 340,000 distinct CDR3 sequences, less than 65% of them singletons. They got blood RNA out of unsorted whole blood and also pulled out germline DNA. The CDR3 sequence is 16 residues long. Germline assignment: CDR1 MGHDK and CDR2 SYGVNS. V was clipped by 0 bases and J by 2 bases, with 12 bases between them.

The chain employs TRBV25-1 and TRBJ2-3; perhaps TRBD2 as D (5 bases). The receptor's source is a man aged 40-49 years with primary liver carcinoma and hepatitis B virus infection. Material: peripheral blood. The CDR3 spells CASSEYEGQTTDTQYF. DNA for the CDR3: TGTGCCAGCAGTGAATATGAGGGTCAGACCACAGATACGCAGTATTTT.